A single sample is the source of the 6 T cell receptor beta chains below, sequenced in a study of CD8+CD57+ T cells in acquired aplastic anemia. TCR beta VDJ and CDR3 were profiled, and genomic DNA was the template. From the reads, TCRdb called clonotypes with MiXCR, one entry per CDR3 protein. The sample shows over 150,000 distinct CDR3 sequences, approximately 52% of them seen only once. Sequenced input: sorted CD4+, CD8+, or CD8+CD57+ T cells (not recorded which) from PBMCs. The source of these receptors is a human donor in good health, serving as a control.

This clonotype was detected a few times. The J gene is TRBJ1-4, the V gene TRBV15, with 7 nucleotides matching TRBD1. Germline CDR1 is LNHNV and CDR2 is YYDKDF (reference sequence). This CDR3 contains 13 residues. Trimming cost V 5 bases and J 7 bases; bases outside gene matches: 4. CDR3 DNA sequence: TGTGCCACCAGCCCCCGGGACAGTGAAAAACTGTTTTTT. It specifies CATSPRDSEKLFF.

V and J are TRBV6-4 and TRBJ2-1, with 8 bases aligning to TRBD1. CDR1 is MRHNA and CDR2 is SNTAGT in the germline V gene. V was pared by 0 bases and J by 8 bases, with 6 bases of the junction left unmatched. The CDR3 sequence is 15 residues long. The CDR3 loop reads CASSDSTDRGDEQFF. For the CDR3, the DNA is TGTGCCAGCAGTGACTCGACCGACAGGGGTGATGAGCAGTTCTTC.

The V gene is TRBV7-9, the J gene TRBJ2-7; no reliable D call. Trimming removed 8 bases at V and 7 bases at J, with 15 bases between. This CDR3 region has 12 residues. Germline assignment: CDR1 SEHNR and CDR2 FQNEAQ (reference sequence). CDR3 nucleotide sequence: TGTGCCAGCGTAGGGTGGTCCGATGAGCAGTACTTC. This encodes CASVGWSDEQYF.

This clonotype has a count of ten or more. This chain's CDR3 is CAWDRGTGANVLTF. The CDR3 nucleotides are TGTGCCTGGGACAGGGGTACTGGGGCCAACGTCCTGACTTTC. The J gene is TRBJ2-6, the V gene TRBV7-9; 10 nucleotides align to TRBD1. J was trimmed by 2 bases and V by 11 bases; bases with no gene match: 3. Germline assignment: CDR1 SEHNR and CDR2 FQNEAQ (reference sequence). This CDR3 is built from 14 residues.

For this clonotype: This sequence may be a read error, since a much larger clone differs from it by one base. The chain is built from TRBV4-2 and TRBJ2-6; no definite D call. Germline V lookup: CDR1 LGHNA, CDR2 YNFKEQ. The CDR3 length is 16 residues. For the CDR3, the DNA is TGTGCCAGCAGCCAAGATACTGGGTCTGGGGTCAACGTCCTGACTTTC. It encodes CASSQDTGSGVNVLTF.

V and J are TRBV20-1 and TRBJ2-5, with D perhaps given as TRBD1 or TRBD2 (5 bases each). CDR3 length: 15 amino acids. CDR1 DFQATT and CDR2 SNEGSKA come from the germline V gene (reference sequence). The germline V and J ends were trimmed by 4 bases and 9 bases, with 24 bases remaining between them. The CDR3 region is CSATDQGGGNQPQYF. The CDR3, as DNA: TGCAGTGCTACGGATCAGGGTGGAGGCAATCAGCCCCAGTACTTC.